The clone carrying this T cell receptor (beta chain) was observed many times. The antigen remains unidentified. TCR beta CDR3 regions were amplified from RNA. A first-round RT-PCR of the TCR CDR3 used the HTBI primer set. MiXCR was run by TCRdb on the multiplex PCR reads, yielding one entry per CDR3 protein. The sample carries about 350,000 distinct CDR3 sequences, approximately 14% recorded once. The data derive from a study of T cells in Graves' hyperthyroidism and ophthalmopathy. Study-wide findings and caveats: Blood samples included most of the expanded thyroid clonotypes exceeding 0.001.

Germline V gene data show CDR1 as MNHEY and CDR2 as SMNVEV (reference sequence). The CDR3 length is 13 residues. Germline trimming cut 8 bases from V and 15 bases from J; bases unmatched to any gene: 14. Clinicians diagnosed patients from clinical symptoms, serum thyroxine and TRAb, thyroid ultrasound and orbital computed tomography. What was sequenced was blood. This TCR was recovered from a woman aged 30 to 39 with Graves' hyperthyroidism. The chain uses TRBV27 and TRBJ2-1; 9 bases agree with TRBD2. CDR3 coding DNA: TGTGCCAGCGGAATTTCCCCTAGCGGGAATATGTTCTTC. Amino acids: CASGISPSGNMFF.